The 21 T cell receptor beta chains in this list originate from one sample, sequenced in a study of PD-1 blockade in classical Hodgkin lymphoma. Clones were sequenced by immunoSEQ multiplex PCR, and TCRdb holds only the in-frame ones, with some missing. The sample includes approximately 14,000 clones, about nine tenths of them seen just once. Time point defined: cycle 4 day 1 (C4D1), after 5 to 7 weeks of nivolumab. Brentuximab vedotin exposure varied among the patients, all of whom had relapsed after autologous stem cell transplantation. Negative selection with magnets was how CD8+ T cells were isolated from the thawed PBMCs. This material consisted of CD8+ T cells from blood, taken before the fourth cycle of nivolumab. The receptors here all came from a human donor with classical Hodgkin lymphoma.

The chain uses TRBV10-1 and TRBJ2-3; TRBD2 is a possible D gene (6 bases). This CDR3 contains 15 residues. V dropped 3 bases and J dropped 4 bases, with 14 bases sitting between them. Germline V gene lookup returns CDR1 WNHNN and CDR2 SYGVQD (reference sequence). The CDR3 sequence is CASSEHAGRADTQYF. Here the CDR3 DNA reads TGCGCCAGCAGTGAACATGCGGGACGGGCAGATACGCAGTATTTT.

The chain has TRBV28 and TRBJ2-2; TRBD1 is a possible D gene (5 bases). Germline CDR1 MDHEN, CDR2 SYDVKM. There are 16 residues in the CDR3. V lost 3 bases to trimming and J lost 2 bases, with 13 bases between them. For the CDR3, the DNA is TGTGCCAGCAGTTTGGAAAAGGGGATTAACACCGGGGAGCTGTTTTTT. Amino acid sequence: CASSLEKGINTGELFF.

In its sample, this clone was seen a few times. This CDR3 is CASSHTNTEAFF. CDR3 in DNA: TGTGCCAGCAGTCATACTAACACTGAAGCTTTCTTT. V and J are TRBV13 and TRBJ1-1, with no clear D. CDR3 length equals 12 residues. Germline V CDR1 and CDR2: PRHDT, FYEKMQ (reference sequence). Trimming removed 6 bases from V and 2 bases from J, with 7 bases in between.

The V and J genes are TRBV5-4 and TRBJ1-2; D is ambiguous. This CDR3 comprises 15 residues. From germline, CDR1 is SGHNT and CDR2 YYREEE (reference sequence). The V end was cut by 3 bases, the J end by 8 bases, with 20 bases between. The CDR3 sequence: CASSSNDRVAEGYTF. The CDR3 DNA sequence: TGTGCCAGCAGCTCAAATGATAGGGTAGCGGAGGGCTACACCTTC.

CDR3 nucleotides: TGTGCCAGCAGTTTAGTAGCGGGGCCCGCCACCGGGGAGCTGTTTTTT. Protein product: CASSLVAGPATGELFF. The chain combines TRBV28 with TRBJ2-2; 8 bases are shared with TRBD2. Germline-derived CDR1 and CDR2 are MDHEN and SYDVKM. The ends lost 2 bases at V and 4 bases at J; junction bases unmatched: 6. This CDR3 is built from 16 residues.

This sequence joins TRBV19 and TRBJ2-7; 9 positions match TRBD1. V was pared by 6 bases and J by 0 bases, with 3 bases of the junction left unmatched. Germline assignment: CDR1 LNHDA and CDR2 SQIVND (reference sequence). This CDR3 spans 14 amino acids. CDR3 DNA sequence: TGTGCCAGTAGCGGACAGGGGATCTCCTACGAGCAGTACTTC. It specifies CASSGQGISYEQYF. The complete variable domain, with remaining parts taken from reference TRBV19 and TRBJ2-7, reads DGGITQSPKYLFRKEGQNVTLSCEQNLNHDAMYWYRQDPGQGLRLIYYSQIVNDFQKGDIAEGYSVSREKKESFPLTVTSAQKNPTAFYLCASSGQGISYEQYFGPGTRLTVT.

This chain uses TRBV27 with TRBJ2-2; 11 nucleotides line up with TRBD2. The CDR3 has 16 residues. Germline CDR1 MNHEY, CDR2 SMNVEV (reference sequence). The ends lost 2 bases at V and 5 bases at J; junction bases unmatched: 4. The CDR3 sequence: CASSLLAGGGTGELFF. The CDR3 DNA sequence: TGTGCCAGCAGTTTACTAGCGGGGGGCGGAACCGGGGAGCTGTTTTTT.

The V call is TRBV5-8, the J call TRBJ2-7; TRBD2 is a possible D gene (5 bases). The germline V gene encodes CDR1 SGHTS and CDR2 YDEGEE. Trimming left V 2 bases short and J 9 bases short, with 18 bases between. The CDR3 has 14 residues. The CDR3 loop is CASSFRGSYDGQYF. CDR3 DNA: TGTGCCAGCAGCTTCCGGGGTAGTTACGATGGGCAGTACTTC. The entire variable domain, with the rest obtained from reference TRBV5-8 and TRBJ2-7, is as follows: EAGVTQSPTHLIKTRGQQATLRCSPISGHTSVYWYQQALGLGLQFLLWYDEGEERNRGNFPPRFSGRQFPNYSSELNVNALELEDSALYLCASSFRGSYDGQYFGPGTRLTVT.

The J gene is TRBJ1-1, the V gene TRBV28, with D perhaps TRBD1 (5 bases). The germline gives CDR1 MDHEN, CDR2 SYDVKM. V dropped 1 base and J dropped 6 bases, with 12 bases sitting between them. The CDR3 length is 14 residues. The CDR3 DNA sequence: TGTGCCAGCAGTTTATCAGGACTGGGACCTGAAGCTTTCTTT. This sequence encodes CASSLSGLGPEAFF. Supplemented by reference TRBV28 and TRBJ1-1, the full variable domain reads DVKVTQSSRYLVKRTGEKVFLECVQDMDHENMFWYRQDPGLGLRLIYFSYDVKMKEKGDIPEGYSVSREKKERFSLILESASTNQTSMYLCASSLSGLGPEAFFGQGTRLTVV.

This rearrangement joins TRBV27 to TRBJ2-6; 12 bases are a match to TRBD2. Losses at the gene ends were 5 bases for V and 3 bases for J; bases not matched to a gene: 2. In germline, CDR1 is MNHEY, CDR2 SMNVEV (reference sequence). CDR3 length: 16 residues. The CDR3 is CASSRLAGVGANVLTF. The CDR3 DNA reads as TGTGCCAGCAGTAGACTAGCGGGAGTTGGGGCCAACGTCCTGACTTTC.

The chain combines TRBV7-8 with TRBJ1-4, with D possibly being TRBD1 (5 bases). The V and J ends lost 8 bases and 2 bases respectively, with 9 bases between them. The CDR3 runs 13 residues. Germline V lookup: CDR1 SGHVS, CDR2 FQNEAQ. The CDR3 sequence is CASRGVTNEKLFF. For the CDR3, the DNA is TGTGCCAGCCGGGGGGTCACTAATGAAAAACTGTTTTTT.

V usage is TRBV19 and J usage is TRBJ1-1; D not resolved. The V and J ends lost 8 bases and 4 bases respectively, with 14 bases between them. The CDR3 contains 13 residues. CDR1 is LNHDA, CDR2 SQIVND, per germline (reference sequence). The CDR3 sequence: CASPSTPLTEAFF. The CDR3 DNA follows: TGTGCCAGTCCAAGTACTCCCCTCACTGAAGCTTTCTTT.

V gene TRBV10-1 combines with J gene TRBJ2-1; a possible D gene is TRBD2 (6 bases). Trimming removed 2 bases at V and 4 bases at J, with 12 bases between. The CDR3 extends over 15 amino acids. Germline V gene sequence: CDR1 WNHNN, CDR2 SYGVQD (reference sequence). CDR3 bases: TGCGCCAGCAGTGAGGGGCTAGCGAGTTACAATGAGCAGTTCTTC. It specifies CASSEGLASYNEQFF.

V gene TRBV28 combines with J gene TRBJ1-5; no clear D. V lost 7 bases and J lost 5, with 9 bases in between. From germline, CDR1 is MDHEN and CDR2 SYDVKM. The CDR3 is 12 residues long. The chain's CDR3 is CASNKGYQPQHF. In nucleotides, the CDR3 is TGTGCCAGCAACAAGGGATATCAGCCCCAGCATTTT.

In its sample, this clone was seen once. The chain has TRBV5-6 and TRBJ2-1, with 11 bases that match TRBD2. Trimming cost V 4 bases and J 0 bases; bases outside gene matches: 12. This CDR3 region has 19 residues. In germline, CDR1 is SGHDT, CDR2 YYEEEE. The CDR3 here is CASSGGTSGFLSSYNEQFF. The CDR3 region has the DNA TGTGCCAGCAGCGGCGGGACTAGCGGTTTTTTAAGCTCCTACAATGAGCAGTTCTTC.

This clone appeared a single time. The rearrangement joins TRBV11-2 to TRBJ2-3; 7 bases map to TRBD2. The CDR3 runs 13 residues. The junction had 4 bases not matched to a gene; V was cut back by 3 bases and J by 7 bases. The germline gives CDR1 SGHAT, CDR2 FQNNGV. This CDR3 is CASSFGGSHTQYF. CDR3 in DNA: TGTGCCAGCAGCTTCGGCGGGAGCCATACGCAGTATTTT.

This clone was detected only a few times. This rearrangement joins TRBV14 to TRBJ1-3; D is unclear. The length of the CDR3 is 12 residues. V lost 2 bases to trimming and J lost 5 bases, with 4 bases between them. The V gene's germline CDR1 is SGHDN and CDR2 FVKESK. In nucleotides, the CDR3 is TGTGCCAGCAGCCAAAATCGAAACACCATATATTTT. Translating gives CASSQNRNTIYF.

V and J are TRBV27 and TRBJ1-1; no reliable D call. Germline-derived CDR1 and CDR2 are MNHEY and SMNVEV (reference sequence). This CDR3 is 15 amino acids long. The V gene lost 2 bases and the J gene lost 1 base, with 11 bases spanning the gap. The CDR3 reads CASSLGAWGNTEAFF. For the CDR3, the DNA is TGTGCCAGCAGTTTAGGTGCGTGGGGGAACACTGAAGCTTTCTTT.

The chain combines TRBV28 with TRBJ2-1, with TRBD2 matching 7 bases. The germline V gene has CDR1 MDHEN and CDR2 SYDVKM. J lost 8 bases, V lost 5 bases, and 12 bases had no gene match. The CDR3 is 15 residues long. CDR3 in amino acids: CASSTLVLADYEQFF. CDR3 nucleotides: TGTGCCAGCAGTACTTTGGTCCTAGCGGATTATGAGCAGTTCTTC.

This chain uses TRBV28 with TRBJ1-4; D remains unclear. Per germline, CDR1 MDHEN and CDR2 SYDVKM. The CDR3 spans 15 residues. The V and J ends lost 2 bases and 0 bases respectively, with 7 bases between them. In DNA, the CDR3 is TGTGCCAGCAGTTTAACGGGATCAACTAATGAAAAACTGTTTTTT. This sequence encodes CASSLTGSTNEKLFF.

V is TRBV7-8 and J is TRBJ2-1; 13 nucleotides align to TRBD2. This CDR3 has 16 residues. CDR1 is SGHVS and CDR2 is FQNEAQ in the germline V gene. The V and J ends lost 5 bases and 4 bases, in that order; junction bases with no gene match: 5. In DNA, the CDR3 is TGTGCCAGCAGCGGACTAGCGGGAGCGGCTTACAATGAGCAGTTCTTC. It yields the protein CASSGLAGAAYNEQFF.